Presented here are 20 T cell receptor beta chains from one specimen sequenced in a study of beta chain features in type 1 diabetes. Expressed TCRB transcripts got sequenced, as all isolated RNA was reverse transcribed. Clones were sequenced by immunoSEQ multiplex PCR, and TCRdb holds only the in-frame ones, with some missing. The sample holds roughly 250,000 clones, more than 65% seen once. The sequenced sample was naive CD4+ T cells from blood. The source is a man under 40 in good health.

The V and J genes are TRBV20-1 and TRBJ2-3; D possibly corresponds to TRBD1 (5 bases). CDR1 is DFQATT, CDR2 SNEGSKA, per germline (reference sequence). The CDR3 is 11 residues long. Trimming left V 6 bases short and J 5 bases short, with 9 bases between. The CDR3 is CSAGDRDTQYF. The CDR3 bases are TGCAGTGCAGGGGATAGAGATACGCAGTATTTT.

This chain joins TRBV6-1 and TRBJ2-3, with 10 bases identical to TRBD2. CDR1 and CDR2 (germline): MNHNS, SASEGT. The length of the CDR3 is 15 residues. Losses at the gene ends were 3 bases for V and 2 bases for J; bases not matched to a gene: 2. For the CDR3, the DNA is TGTGCCAGCAGTGAGACTAGCGGGTTCACAGATACGCAGTATTTT. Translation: CASSETSGFTDTQYF.

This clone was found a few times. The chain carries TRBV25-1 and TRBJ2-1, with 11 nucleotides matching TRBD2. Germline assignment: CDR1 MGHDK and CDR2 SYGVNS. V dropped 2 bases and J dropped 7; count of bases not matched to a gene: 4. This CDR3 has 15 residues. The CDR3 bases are TGTGCCAGCAGTGAAGGGACTAGCGGCTTAAATGAGCAGTTCTTC. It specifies CASSEGTSGLNEQFF.

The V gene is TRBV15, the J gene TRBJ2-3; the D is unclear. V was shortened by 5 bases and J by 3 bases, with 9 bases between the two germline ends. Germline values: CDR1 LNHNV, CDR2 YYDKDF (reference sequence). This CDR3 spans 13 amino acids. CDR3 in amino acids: CATSGRRTDTQYF. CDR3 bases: TGTGCCACCAGCGGTCGACGGACAGATACGCAGTATTTT.

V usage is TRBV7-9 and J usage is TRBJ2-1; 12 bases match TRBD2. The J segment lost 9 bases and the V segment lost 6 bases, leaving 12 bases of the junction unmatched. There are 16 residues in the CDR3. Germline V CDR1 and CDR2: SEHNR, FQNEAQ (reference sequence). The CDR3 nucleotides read TGTGCCAGCAGTACGCGACTAGCGGGAGAAAAGTTTGAGCAGTTCTTC. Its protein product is CASSTRLAGEKFEQFF.

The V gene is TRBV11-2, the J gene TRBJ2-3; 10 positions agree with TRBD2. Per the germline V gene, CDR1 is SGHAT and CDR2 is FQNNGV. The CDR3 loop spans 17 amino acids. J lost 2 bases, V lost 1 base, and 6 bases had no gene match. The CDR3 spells CASSLVRTSGTTDTQYF. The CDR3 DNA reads TGTGCCAGCAGCTTAGTTAGGACTAGCGGAACCACAGATACGCAGTATTTT.

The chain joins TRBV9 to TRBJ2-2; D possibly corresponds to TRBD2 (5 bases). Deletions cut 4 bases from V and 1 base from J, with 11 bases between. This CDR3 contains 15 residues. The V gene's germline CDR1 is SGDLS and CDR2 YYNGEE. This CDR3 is CASSPRRGNTGELFF. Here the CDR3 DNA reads TGTGCCAGCAGCCCCCGACGGGGGAACACCGGGGAGCTGTTTTTT.

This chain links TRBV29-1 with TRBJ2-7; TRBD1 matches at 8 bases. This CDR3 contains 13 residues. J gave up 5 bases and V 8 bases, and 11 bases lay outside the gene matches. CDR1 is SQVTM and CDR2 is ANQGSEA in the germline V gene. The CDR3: CSIRTGSVDEQYF. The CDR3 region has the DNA TGCAGCATCCGGACAGGGTCTGTCGACGAGCAGTACTTC.

The CDR3, as DNA: TGTGCCAGCAGCGCCCTCCAGGGGGGAGATACGCAGTATTTT. Its translation is CASSALQGGDTQYF. The V call is TRBV9, the J call TRBJ2-3; D may be TRBD1 (7 bases). The CDR3 runs to 14 residues. Germline V gene lookup returns CDR1 SGDLS and CDR2 YYNGEE. V was cut by 3 bases and J by 5 bases, with 13 bases left in between.

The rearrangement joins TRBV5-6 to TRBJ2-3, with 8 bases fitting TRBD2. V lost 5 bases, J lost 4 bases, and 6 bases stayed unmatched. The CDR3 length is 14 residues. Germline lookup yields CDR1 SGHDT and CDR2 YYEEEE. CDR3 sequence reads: CASRRGLVPDTQYF. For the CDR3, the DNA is TGTGCCAGCAGGCGGGGACTAGTCCCAGATACGCAGTATTTT.

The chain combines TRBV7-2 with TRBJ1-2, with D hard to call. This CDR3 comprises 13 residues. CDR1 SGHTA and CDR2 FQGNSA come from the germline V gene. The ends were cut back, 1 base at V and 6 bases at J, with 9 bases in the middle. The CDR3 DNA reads TGTGCCAGCAGCTTAGGCTTGGGCCATGGCTACACCTTC. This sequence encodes CASSLGLGHGYTF.

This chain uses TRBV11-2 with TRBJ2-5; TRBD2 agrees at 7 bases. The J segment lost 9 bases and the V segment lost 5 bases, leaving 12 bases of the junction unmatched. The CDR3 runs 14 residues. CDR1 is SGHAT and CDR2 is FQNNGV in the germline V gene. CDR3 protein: CASSAAKGAGAQYF. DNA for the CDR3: TGTGCCAGCAGCGCGGCCAAGGGTGCGGGGGCCCAGTACTTC.

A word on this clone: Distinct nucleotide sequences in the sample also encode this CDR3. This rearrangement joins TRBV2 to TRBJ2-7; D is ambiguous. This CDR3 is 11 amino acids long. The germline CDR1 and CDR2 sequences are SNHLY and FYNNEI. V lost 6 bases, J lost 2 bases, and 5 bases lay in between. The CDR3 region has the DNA TGTGCCAGCAGCGGCGCCTACGAGCAGTACTTC. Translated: CASSGAYEQYF.

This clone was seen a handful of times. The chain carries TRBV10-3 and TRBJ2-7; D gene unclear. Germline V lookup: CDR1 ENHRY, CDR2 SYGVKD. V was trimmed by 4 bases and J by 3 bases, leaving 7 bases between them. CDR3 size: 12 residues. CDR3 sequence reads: CAISGVGYEQYF. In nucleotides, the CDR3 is TGTGCCATCAGTGGAGTTGGCTACGAGCAGTACTTC.

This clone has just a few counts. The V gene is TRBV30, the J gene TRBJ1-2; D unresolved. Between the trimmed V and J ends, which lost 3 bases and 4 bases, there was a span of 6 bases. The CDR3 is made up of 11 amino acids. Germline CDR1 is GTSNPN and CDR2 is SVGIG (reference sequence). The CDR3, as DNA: TGTGCCTGGAGGGAGGTCTATGGCTACACCTTC. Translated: CAWREVYGYTF.

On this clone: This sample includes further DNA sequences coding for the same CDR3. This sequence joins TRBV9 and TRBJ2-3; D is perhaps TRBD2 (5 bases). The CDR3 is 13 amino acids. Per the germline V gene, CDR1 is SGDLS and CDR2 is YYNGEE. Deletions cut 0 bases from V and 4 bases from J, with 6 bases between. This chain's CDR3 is CASSVGGADTQYF. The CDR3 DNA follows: TGTGCCAGCAGCGTAGGGGGAGCAGATACGCAGTATTTT.

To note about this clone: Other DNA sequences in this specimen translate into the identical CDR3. In DNA form, the CDR3 reads TGCGCCAGCAGCTTGGGACTAGCGGATTACAATGAGCAGTTCTTC. This encodes CASSLGLADYNEQFF. The chain combines TRBV5-1 with TRBJ2-1, with TRBD2 matching over 9 bases. Germline V lookup: CDR1 SGHRS, CDR2 YFSETQ. This CDR3 contains 15 residues. V lost 0 bases to trimming and J lost 4 bases; unmatched junction nucleotides: 2.

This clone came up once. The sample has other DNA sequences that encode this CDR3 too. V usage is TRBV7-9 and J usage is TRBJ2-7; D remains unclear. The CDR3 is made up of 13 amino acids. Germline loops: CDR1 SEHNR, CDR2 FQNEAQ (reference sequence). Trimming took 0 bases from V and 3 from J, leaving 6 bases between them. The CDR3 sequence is CASSLAGSYEQYF. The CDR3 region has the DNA TGTGCCAGCAGCTTAGCGGGCAGCTACGAGCAGTACTTC.

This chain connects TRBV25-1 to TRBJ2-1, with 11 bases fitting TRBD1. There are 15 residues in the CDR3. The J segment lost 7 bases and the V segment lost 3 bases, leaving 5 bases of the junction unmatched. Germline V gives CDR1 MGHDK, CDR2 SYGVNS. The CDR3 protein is CASSDAGTGGNEQFF. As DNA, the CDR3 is TGTGCCAGCAGTGACGCAGGGACAGGGGGAAATGAGCAGTTCTTC.

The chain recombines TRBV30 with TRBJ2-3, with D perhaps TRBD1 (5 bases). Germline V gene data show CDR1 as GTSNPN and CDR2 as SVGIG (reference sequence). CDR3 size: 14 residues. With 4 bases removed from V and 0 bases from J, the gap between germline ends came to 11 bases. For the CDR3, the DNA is TGTGCCTGGAAAGCAGGGCCCAGCACAGATACGCAGTATTTT. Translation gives CAWKAGPSTDTQYF.